What follows are 26 T cell receptor beta chains derived from one specimen sequenced in a study of response to subunit inactivated influenza vaccine. From the RT-PCR reads, TCRdb called clonotypes with MiXCR, one entry per CDR3 protein. The sample includes fewer than 750,000 distinct CDR3 sequences, around 13% of them seen just once. Sequenced material: PBMCs from blood, taken 11 to 12 days after vaccination. These receptors were collected from a man in his forties or fifties who received an inactivated influenza vaccine.

This clonotype was seen a few times. The chain employs TRBV6-2 or TRBV6-3 and TRBJ2-3; 7 bases are shared with TRBD2. Germline V CDR1 and CDR2: MNHEY, SVGEGT. V lost 2 bases, J lost 5 bases, and 7 bases stayed unmatched. This CDR3 comprises 15 residues. For the CDR3, the DNA is TGTGCCAGCAGTTACATTGCGGGAGTGAAAGATACGCAGTATTTT. This sequence encodes CASSYIAGVKDTQYF.

The rearrangement uses TRBV5-1 and TRBJ2-2; D might be TRBD1 (5 bases). This CDR3 is 16 amino acids long. With 7 bases removed from V and 5 bases from J, the gap between germline ends came to 21 bases. Looked up from germline, CDR1 is SGHRS and CDR2 is YFSETQ. CDR3 in amino acids: CASGPPPARGTGELFF. The CDR3 region has the DNA TGCGCCAGCGGTCCCCCCCCCGCTAGGGGAACCGGGGAGCTGTTTTTT.

V and J are TRBV4-1 and TRBJ2-1, with a tentative D call TRBD1 (6 bases). Germline V gene sequence: CDR1 MGHRA, CDR2 YSYEKL. This CDR3 spans 16 amino acids. V gave up 0 bases and J gave up 4 bases, with 13 bases separating them. The CDR3 nucleotides read TGCGCCAGCAGCCAAGAGGCAGGGGCGCTGTACAATGAGCAGTTCTTC. Amino acids: CASSQEAGALYNEQFF.

This clonotype came up a few times. The chain carries TRBV4-1 and TRBJ1-6, with 7 bases matching TRBD1. V was pared by 0 bases and J by 4 bases, with 6 bases of the junction left unmatched. CDR1 is MGHRA and CDR2 is YSYEKL in the germline V gene. The CDR3 is made up of 17 amino acids. The CDR3 is CASSQDGDSPYNSPLHF. The CDR3, as DNA: TGCGCCAGCAGCCAAGATGGGGACAGCCCATATAATTCACCCCTCCACTTT.

V and J are TRBV5-1 and TRBJ1-1; D ambiguous. The CDR3 contains 15 residues. V was cut by 3 bases and J by 7 bases, with 19 bases left in between. The germline V gene encodes CDR1 SGHRS and CDR2 YFSETQ. The CDR3 nucleotides are TGCGCCAGCAGCTCCACCCCCAACCAGATACTTGAAGCTTTCTTT. It is translated as CASSSTPNQILEAFF.

This clonotype appeared many times. The chain combines TRBV7-2 with TRBJ1-6; no reliable D call. The V end was cut by 3 bases, the J end by 7 bases, with 10 bases between. CDR1 is SGHTA and CDR2 is FQGNSA in the germline V gene. The CDR3 sequence is 14 residues long. The DNA of the CDR3 is TGTGCCAGCAGCTTTGAGGGAGGCAATTCACCCCTCCACTTT. Translation gives CASSFEGGNSPLHF.

A note on this clonotype: A much larger clonotype is one base distant, so this may be a read error. V gene TRBV3-1 combines with J gene TRBJ2-1; D remains ambiguous. This CDR3 is 12 amino acids long. The V end was cut by 4 bases, the J end by 8 bases, with 9 bases between. Germline CDR1 reads LGHDT; CDR2 reads YNNKEL (reference sequence). CDR3 protein: CASSRPGDEQFF. As DNA, the CDR3 is TGTGCCAGCAGCCGCCCTGGGGATGAGCAGTTCTTC.

This chain links TRBV20-1 with TRBJ2-7; D not certain. The V gene's germline CDR1 is DFQATT and CDR2 SNEGSKA (reference sequence). CDR3 length: 13 residues. V lost 3 bases and J lost 5, with 14 bases in between. The CDR3 sequence: CSASRTRRNEQYF. The CDR3 DNA is TGCAGTGCTAGTCGCACAAGGCGGAACGAGCAGTACTTC.

The chain joins TRBV11-2 to TRBJ2-1; D remains unclear. CDR3 size: 13 residues. Germline assignment: CDR1 SGHAT and CDR2 FQNNGV. Trimming took 7 bases from V and 2 from J, leaving 9 bases between them. CDR3: CASTSTAYNEQFF. The CDR3 bases are TGTGCCAGCACCTCCACCGCCTACAATGAGCAGTTCTTC.

This clonotype has a handful of counts. The rearrangement links TRBV28 to TRBJ2-7; D remains ambiguous. The V end lost 3 bases, the J end lost 2 bases, and 14 bases lay between the germline ends. The CDR3 is 15 residues long. The germline CDR1 and CDR2 sequences are MDHEN and SYDVKM. The CDR3 protein is CASSFGGPAPYEQYF. The CDR3 nucleotides are TGTGCCAGCAGTTTCGGCGGACCCGCTCCCTACGAGCAGTACTTC.

In this sample, this clonotype turned up a few times. This sequence joins TRBV14 and TRBJ2-2, with D perhaps matching TRBD2 (5 bases). Trimming left V 4 bases short and J 5 bases short, with 11 bases between. The CDR3 extends over 14 amino acids. In germline, CDR1 is SGHDN, CDR2 FVKESK. Written as DNA, the CDR3 is TGTGCCAGCAGCCTGGAGGCGTGGACCGGGGAGCTGTTTTTT. Translating it yields CASSLEAWTGELFF.

In its sample, this clonotype was seen many times. This chain connects TRBV7-8 to TRBJ1-6, with a weak D call TRBD1 (5 bases). The CDR3 length is 16 residues. Trimming removed 5 bases at V and 9 bases at J, with 20 bases between. Germline V gene sequence: CDR1 SGHVS, CDR2 FQNEAQ. The CDR3 region has the DNA TGTGCCAGCAGCCCCGAGGGAGGGACCACGGGTTCACCCCTCCACTTT. Protein product: CASSPEGGTTGSPLHF.

The gene calls are TRBV30 and TRBJ1-1; tentatively, D is TRBD1 (5 bases). In germline, CDR1 is GTSNPN, CDR2 SVGIG (reference sequence). V was trimmed by 2 bases and J by 5 bases, leaving 15 bases between them. The CDR3 extends over 14 amino acids. CDR3 sequence reads: CAWSPGAWGTEAFF. The CDR3 nucleotides read TGTGCCTGGAGTCCCGGGGCGTGGGGGACTGAAGCTTTCTTT.

The V call is TRBV27, the J call TRBJ2-3; TRBD1 matches 8 bases. CDR1 is MNHEY, CDR2 SMNVEV, per germline (reference sequence). This CDR3 comprises 15 residues. Trimming at V came to 8 bases and at J to 3 bases, leaving 10 bases not matched to a gene. CDR3 coding DNA: TGTGCCAGCCGCGACACAGGGGGGTGGACAGATACGCAGTATTTT. This codes for CASRDTGGWTDTQYF.

This clonotype was found many times. V gene TRBV5-6 combines with J gene TRBJ2-3; no clear D gene. This CDR3 spans 11 amino acids. CDR1 SGHDT and CDR2 YYEEEE come from the germline V gene. The germline V and J ends were trimmed by 4 bases and 3 bases, with 3 bases remaining between them. The CDR3 coding sequence is TGTGCCAGCAGCGTGACAGATACGCAGTATTTT. It specifies CASSVTDTQYF.

This clonotype was counted between two and nine times. The chain recombines TRBV3-1 with TRBJ1-4; no definite D call. Trimming cost V 5 bases and J 3 bases, with 7 bases left between them. Germline V gives CDR1 LGHDT, CDR2 YNNKEL (reference sequence). The CDR3 loop spans 13 amino acids. The CDR3 reads CASSFAANEKLFF. CDR3 nucleotide sequence: TGTGCCAGCAGCTTCGCAGCTAATGAAAAACTGTTTTTT.

CDR3: CASSVSGGTSGVGYTF. In DNA, the CDR3 is TGTGCCAGCAGCGTATCAGGTGGGACATCGGGAGTCGGCTACACCTTC. The chain has TRBV9 and TRBJ1-2, with TRBD1 as a possible D gene (6 bases). Germline loops: CDR1 SGDLS, CDR2 YYNGEE. V shed 1 base and J shed 8 bases, with 21 bases lying between them. This CDR3 has 16 residues. Full variable domain (missing parts from reference TRBV9 and TRBJ1-2): DSGVTQTPKHLITATGQRVTLRCSPRSGDLSVYWYQQSLDQGLQFLIQYYNGEERAKGNILERFSAQQFPDLHSELNLSSLELGDSALYFCASSVSGGTSGVGYTFGSGTRLTVV.

This clonotype was found once. This sequence may be a read error, since a much larger clone differs from it by one base. This chain joins TRBV10-3 and TRBJ1-1; 9 nucleotides align to TRBD1. This CDR3 region has 15 residues. The germline CDR1 and CDR2 sequences are ENHRY and SYGVKD. The CDR3 sequence: CAIRETGGLKTEAFF. As DNA, the CDR3 is TGTGCCATCAGGGAGACAGGGGGTCTGAAGACTGAAGCTTTCTTT.

The genes are TRBV20-1 and TRBJ2-7, with a weak D call TRBD2 (6 bases). In germline, CDR1 is DFQATT, CDR2 SNEGSKA (reference sequence). This CDR3 has 14 residues. V lost 4 bases and J lost 4, with 17 bases in between. The CDR3 loop reads CSAKARGRQYEQYF. The CDR3 region has the DNA TGCAGTGCTAAGGCCCGGGGGAGGCAATACGAGCAGTACTTC.

In its sample, this clonotype was seen a few times. J is TRBJ2-5 and V is TRBV7-2; D is unresolved. Trimming removed 5 bases from V and 1 base from J, with 17 bases in between. This CDR3 contains 16 residues. The germline gives CDR1 SGHTA, CDR2 FQGNSA. CDR3 region: CASSQTLLGFQETQYF. DNA of the CDR3: TGTGCCAGCAGCCAAACGTTGTTGGGGTTCCAAGAGACCCAGTACTTC.

This clonotype turned up a few times. The chain carries TRBV20-1 and TRBJ2-7; TRBD2 agrees at 7 bases. Germline V CDR1 and CDR2: DFQATT, SNEGSKA (reference sequence). There are 14 residues in the CDR3. V shed 2 bases and J 7 bases; nucleotides not matched to a gene: 11. CDR3 in amino acids: CSARSLAGVEEQYF. The DNA of the CDR3 is TGCAGTGCTAGATCCCTCGCGGGAGTAGAAGAGCAGTACTTC.

J is TRBJ2-4 and V is TRBV28; D call uncertain. V dropped 5 bases and J dropped 5 bases, with 10 bases sitting between them. The CDR3 loop spans 13 amino acids. From germline, CDR1 is MDHEN and CDR2 SYDVKM. CDR3 nucleotide sequence: TGTGCCAGCAGTCCCGTAGGGCAAAACATTCAGTACTTC. Translated: CASSPVGQNIQYF.

This rearrangement joins TRBV7-6 to TRBJ2-3; D might be TRBD1 (6 bases). The length of the CDR3 is 17 residues. With 3 bases removed from V and 1 base from J, the gap between germline ends came to 17 bases. Looked up from germline, CDR1 is SGHVS and CDR2 is FNYEAQ. DNA for the CDR3: TGTGCCAGCAGCTTCGGCAGGGGTGGGGTGGGCACAGATACGCAGTATTTT. It encodes CASSFGRGGVGTDTQYF.

The chain carries TRBV6-2 or TRBV6-3 and TRBJ2-3, with 8 bases matching TRBD1. The CDR3 contains 13 residues. Germline-derived CDR1 and CDR2 are MNHEY and SVGEGT. Germline trimming cut 11 bases from V and 2 bases from J; bases unmatched to any gene: 6. Here the CDR3 DNA reads TGTGCCGCGGGACAGGAAGTCACAGATACGCAGTATTTT. It yields the protein CAAGQEVTDTQYF.

The chain carries TRBV4-1 and TRBJ2-1, with TRBD2 matching 8 bases. Unmatched junction bases numbered 5, after V lost 0 bases and J lost 10 bases. Germline CDR1 is MGHRA and CDR2 is YSYEKL. This CDR3 spans 14 amino acids. The CDR3 region has the DNA TGCGCCAGCAGCCAAGATCGGGGGGGGCTGGAGCAGTTCTTC. As protein: CASSQDRGGLEQFF.

The V and J genes are TRBV4-2 and TRBJ2-6, with D unclear. CDR3 size: 15 residues. CDR1 LGHNA and CDR2 YNFKEQ come from the germline V gene. V shed 0 bases and J shed 2 bases, with 5 bases lying between them. This CDR3 reads CASSQESTGANVLTF. In DNA form, the CDR3 reads TGTGCCAGCAGCCAAGAGAGTACTGGGGCCAACGTCCTGACTTTC.